The 26 T cell receptor beta chains below come from one sample, sequenced in a study of CD8 T cells in Susac syndrome. RNA was extracted with the RNeasy kit, and a quantity of 0.5 to 1 ug was reverse transcribed using random hexamers. TCRdb ran MiXCR on the immunoSEQ multiplex PCR reads and lists one entry per CDR3 protein. Of roughly 200,000 distinct CDR3 sequences in the sample, approximately 93% were seen once. Material: CD4+ T cells from PBMCs. These receptors all come from a human donor in good health.

CDR3: CSVRRQGPGELFF. The CDR3, as DNA: TGCAGCGTTCGTCGACAGGGCCCCGGGGAGCTGTTTTTT. This chain joins TRBV29-1 and TRBJ2-2; 7 bases are a match to TRBD1. The trim removed 5 bases at V and 6 bases at J, leaving 6 bases unmatched. This CDR3 region has 13 residues. CDR1 is SQVTM, CDR2 ANQGSEA, per germline.

This rearrangement joins TRBV19 to TRBJ2-2; 10 bases agree with TRBD2. The trim removed 9 bases at V and 6 bases at J, leaving 7 bases unmatched. Germline V CDR1 and CDR2: LNHDA, SQIVND (reference sequence). CDR3 length: 14 amino acids. CDR3 region: CASNGGTSAGELFF. The CDR3 DNA reads as TGTGCCAGCAATGGAGGGACTAGCGCCGGGGAGCTGTTTTTT.

This clonotype was detected once. The chain employs TRBV9 and TRBJ1-6; TRBD1 matches at 10 bases. Germline lookup yields CDR1 SGDLS and CDR2 YYNGEE. CDR3 size: 17 residues. V was clipped by 6 bases and J by 9 bases; unmatched bases: 15. The CDR3 coding sequence is TGTGCCAGCAACCGTGGGGTTGGAGGACAGGGGGGTTCACCCCTCCACTTT. Translation: CASNRGVGGQGGSPLHF. The whole variable domain, filled in from reference TRBV9 and TRBJ1-6, reads DSGVTQTPKHLITATGQRVTLRCSPRSGDLSVYWYQQSLDQGLQFLIQYYNGEERAKGNILERFSAQQFPDLHSELNLSSLELGDSALYFCASNRGVGGQGGSPLHFGNGTRLTVT.

The gene calls are TRBV29-1 and TRBJ1-5; 9 bases match TRBD1. Per the germline V gene, CDR1 is SQVTM and CDR2 is ANQGSEA. This CDR3 has 14 amino acids. The V and J ends lost 4 bases and 0 bases, in that order; junction bases with no gene match: 1. The CDR3 nucleotides are TGCAGCGTTGGGGACAGGGCTAGCAATCAGCCCCAGCATTTT. Translated, it gives CSVGDRASNQPQHF.

J is TRBJ2-3 and V is TRBV20-1; TRBD2 matches 10 bases. The CDR3 covers 14 residues. Unmatched junction bases numbered 8, after V lost 5 bases and J lost 6 bases. Germline V gene data show CDR1 as DFQATT and CDR2 as SNEGSKA (reference sequence). The CDR3 here is CSALPTTSGDTQYF. DNA for the CDR3: TGCAGTGCTCTCCCGACGACTAGCGGGGATACGCAGTATTTT.

The chain has TRBV7-2 and TRBJ1-2; 9 bases are a match to TRBD1. This CDR3 spans 15 amino acids. Per the germline V gene, CDR1 is SGHTA and CDR2 is FQGNSA. V was pared by 5 bases and J by 3 bases, with 7 bases of the junction left unmatched. CDR3 bases: TGTGCCAGCAGCCCCCGACAGGGGGGCGACTATGGCTACACCTTC. It is translated as CASSPRQGGDYGYTF.

This sequence joins TRBV9 and TRBJ1-3; 8 nucleotides line up with TRBD1. Germline values: CDR1 SGDLS, CDR2 YYNGEE. There are 17 residues in the CDR3. Trimming at V came to 1 base and at J to 0 bases, leaving 6 bases not matched to a gene. Written as DNA, the CDR3 is TGTGCCAGCAGCGTAACCGGACAGGGCACCTCTGGAAACACCATATATTTT. Amino acid sequence: CASSVTGQGTSGNTIYF.

The rearrangement links TRBV29-1 to TRBJ1-1; D remains ambiguous. CDR1 SQVTM and CDR2 ANQGSEA come from the germline V gene. The CDR3 sequence is 11 residues long. Trimming pared 4 bases from V and 1 base from J, leaving 4 bases between. The CDR3 is CSVGENTEAFF. The CDR3 nucleotides are TGCAGCGTTGGGGAGAACACTGAAGCTTTCTTT.

The V gene is TRBV28, the J gene TRBJ2-3; 10 bases match TRBD2. This CDR3 has 14 amino acids. Trimming took 8 bases from V and 11 from J; bases not matched to a gene: 13. CDR1 and CDR2 (germline): MDHEN, SYDVKM. This chain's CDR3 is CASEGAGGPGEQYF. Here the CDR3 DNA reads TGTGCCAGCGAAGGAGCGGGGGGGCCGGGCGAGCAGTATTTT.

The chain uses TRBV5-1 and TRBJ2-5, with a tentative D call TRBD1 (5 bases). Trimming removed 3 bases at V and 5 bases at J, with 14 bases between. Germline V gene lookup returns CDR1 SGHRS and CDR2 YFSETQ. The CDR3 loop spans 14 amino acids. The CDR3 nucleotides are TGCGCCAGCAGCTCCCAGGGTTATGGGGAGACCCAGTACTTC. This sequence encodes CASSSQGYGETQYF. Full variable domain (missing parts from reference TRBV5-1 and TRBJ2-5): KAGVTQTPRYLIKTRGQQVTLSCSPISGHRSVSWYQQTPGQGLQFLFEYFSETQRNKGNFPGRFSGRQFSNSRSEMNVSTLELGDSALYLCASSSQGYGETQYFGPGTRLLVL.

This chain links TRBV20-1 with TRBJ2-1; weak D call: TRBD1 (5 bases). The CDR3 sequence is 14 residues long. Trimming cost V 6 bases and J 2 bases, with 14 bases left between them. Germline CDR1 DFQATT, CDR2 SNEGSKA (reference sequence). The CDR3 coding sequence is TGCAGTGCCCTGAATCTGGGGCCCTACAATGAGCAGTTCTTC. Protein product: CSALNLGPYNEQFF.

V is TRBV6-5 and J is TRBJ1-5, with D perhaps TRBD1 (5 bases). Germline lookup yields CDR1 MNHEY and CDR2 SVGAGI. The CDR3 loop spans 14 amino acids. V was clipped by 5 bases and J by 3 bases, with 11 bases between them. CDR3 sequence: CASSTGRINQPQHF. In DNA, the CDR3 is TGTGCCAGCAGTACGGGACGGATCAATCAGCCCCAGCATTTT.

The CDR3 sequence is CASSYSPDGRGYTF. For the CDR3, the DNA is TGTGCCAGCAGTTATAGCCCCGACGGAAGAGGCTACACCTTC. The V gene is TRBV6-5, the J gene TRBJ1-2; D uncertain. The germline V gene has CDR1 MNHEY and CDR2 SVGAGI. Trimming shortened V by 3 bases and J by 8 bases, and 16 bases separated the two germline ends. The CDR3 is 14 residues long.

The rearrangement joins TRBV10-3 to TRBJ1-5; TRBD1 is a possible D gene (5 bases). This CDR3 has 13 amino acids. The V gene's germline CDR1 is ENHRY and CDR2 SYGVKD. The CDR3 loop is CATGRADNQPQHF. DNA for the CDR3: TGTGCGACCGGCAGGGCGGACAATCAGCCCCAGCATTTT.

This sequence joins TRBV12-3 or TRBV12-4 and TRBJ2-6; D could derive from TRBD1 or TRBD2 (5 bases each). Trimming took 2 bases from V and 3 from J, leaving 17 bases between them. The CDR3 length is 18 residues. The DNA of the CDR3 is TGTGCCAGCAGTTTACGTCCCGCAGGGACCGGTGGGGCCAACGTCCTGACTTTC. This gives the protein CASSLRPAGTGGANVLTF.

This clonotype appeared once. CDR3 nucleotide sequence: TGTGCCAGCAGCTTAGCAACAGCCTACGAGCAGTACGTC. Residues: CASSLATAYEQYV. The gene calls are TRBV7-8 and TRBJ2-7, with unresolved D. The V and J ends lost 0 bases and 2 bases respectively, with 5 bases between them. The CDR3 contains 13 residues. Germline CDR1 is SGHVS and CDR2 is FQNEAQ.

The CDR3 DNA sequence: TGTGCCAGCAGTTACTCGATCAATCTAGCTGGGGCCAACGTCCTGACTTTC. Its translation is CASSYSINLAGANVLTF. The rearrangement links TRBV6-5 to TRBJ2-6, with unresolved D. The CDR3 extends over 17 amino acids. The ends were cut back, 0 bases at V and 2 bases at J, with 11 bases in the middle. Germline CDR1 reads MNHEY; CDR2 reads SVGAGI.

This sequence joins TRBV28 and TRBJ2-4, with 7 positions matching TRBD2. Germline V gene data show CDR1 as MDHEN and CDR2 as SYDVKM. The CDR3 is made up of 15 amino acids. Germline trimming cut 5 bases from V and 0 bases from J; bases unmatched to any gene: 4. The CDR3 DNA reads TGTGCCAGCAGTGGGGGAGGGGTAGCCAAAAACATTCAGTACTTC. This translates into CASSGGGVAKNIQYF.

The V call is TRBV4-1, the J call TRBJ2-7, with D possibly being TRBD2 (6 bases). The CDR3 loop spans 16 amino acids. Germline V lookup: CDR1 MGHRA, CDR2 YSYEKL. Deletions cut 0 bases from V and 3 bases from J, with 15 bases between. The CDR3 DNA reads as TGCGCCAGCAGCCAAGAAGGACCAAAGGGACTCTACGAGCAGTACTTC. Translation: CASSQEGPKGLYEQYF.

The rearrangement joins TRBV7-2 to TRBJ2-1, with a possible D match to TRBD2 (6 bases). The germline V gene has CDR1 SGHTA and CDR2 FQGNSA. This CDR3 contains 15 residues. V was cut by 2 bases and J by 10 bases, with 18 bases left in between. CDR3 DNA: TGTGCCAGCAGCTTATTGGCGGGGCCGAGACGGGAGCAGTTCTTC. It encodes CASSLLAGPRREQFF. Filled out from reference TRBV7-2 and TRBJ2-1, the complete variable domain reads GAGVSQSPSNKVTEKGKDVELRCDPISGHTALYWYRQSLGQGLEFLIYFQGNSAPDKSGLPSDRFSAERTGGSVSTLTIQRTQQEDSAVYLCASSLLAGPRREQFFGPGTRLTVL.

The chain has TRBV19 and TRBJ2-5, with D tentatively TRBD1 (7 bases). The V gene lost 4 bases and the J gene lost 0 bases, with 12 bases spanning the gap. Germline V CDR1 and CDR2: LNHDA, SQIVND (reference sequence). There are 15 residues in the CDR3. The CDR3 protein is CASSKAGGYQETQYF. The CDR3 DNA follows: TGTGCCAGTAGTAAGGCAGGGGGGTACCAAGAGACCCAGTACTTC.

The CDR3 here is CASSLGAAGGGGYTF. CDR3 sequence (DNA): TGTGCCAGCAGTTTAGGGGCTGCTGGGGGAGGAGGCTACACCTTC. The chain has TRBV12-3 or TRBV12-4 and TRBJ1-2; D may be TRBD1 (5 bases). The length of the CDR3 is 15 residues. V lost 1 base and J lost 8, with 17 bases in between.

V and J are TRBV7-6 and TRBJ1-4; tentatively, D is TRBD1 (6 bases). CDR3 size: 15 residues. V lost 4 bases to trimming and J lost 5 bases, with 14 bases between them. Germline lookup yields CDR1 SGHVS and CDR2 FNYEAQ. CDR3: CASSSGGTKNEKLFF. CDR3 DNA sequence: TGTGCCAGCAGCTCCGGAGGGACAAAGAATGAAAAACTGTTTTTT.

This rearrangement joins TRBV28 to TRBJ1-2; 7 nucleotides align to TRBD1. The CDR3 is made up of 16 amino acids. Losses at the gene ends were 3 bases for V and 8 bases for J; bases not matched to a gene: 15. Germline loops: CDR1 MDHEN, CDR2 SYDVKM. CDR3 residues: CASSLVAGGTARGYTF. As DNA, the CDR3 is TGTGCCAGCAGTTTGGTGGCCGGGGGGACAGCTCGGGGCTACACCTTC.

This chain links TRBV2 with TRBJ1-5; D not resolved. There are 14 residues in the CDR3. V gave up 1 base and J gave up 7 bases, with 11 bases separating them. Germline CDR1 reads SNHLY; CDR2 reads FYNNEI. The CDR3 region is CASSEVRGYQPQHF. The CDR3, as DNA: TGTGCCAGCAGTGAAGTTCGAGGGTACCAGCCCCAGCATTTT.

The chain is built from TRBV5-1 and TRBJ2-3, with D hard to call. Germline V gene data show CDR1 as SGHRS and CDR2 as YFSETQ. V was shortened by 0 bases and J by 2 bases, with 10 bases between the two germline ends. The CDR3 contains 15 residues. CDR3 residues: CASSLEARSTDTQYF. The CDR3 DNA reads as TGCGCCAGCAGCTTGGAAGCCAGATCCACAGATACGCAGTATTTT.